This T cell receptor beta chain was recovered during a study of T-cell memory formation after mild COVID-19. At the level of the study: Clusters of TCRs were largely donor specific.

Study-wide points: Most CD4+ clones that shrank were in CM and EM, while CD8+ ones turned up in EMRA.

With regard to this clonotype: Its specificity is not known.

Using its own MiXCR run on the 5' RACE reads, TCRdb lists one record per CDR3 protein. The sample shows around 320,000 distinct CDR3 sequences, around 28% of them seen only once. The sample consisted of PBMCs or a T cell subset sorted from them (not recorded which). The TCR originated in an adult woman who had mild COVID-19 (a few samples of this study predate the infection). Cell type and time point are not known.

The chain's CDR3 is CASSLSGSRYNEQFF. CDR3 coding DNA: TGTGCCAGCAGTTTAAGCGGGAGTCGATACAATGAGCAGTTCTTC. The J gene is TRBJ2-1, the V gene TRBV12-3 or TRBV12-4, with 8 nucleotides matching TRBD2. The CDR3 sequence is 15 residues long. V dropped 2 bases and J dropped 4; count of bases not matched to a gene: 4.